This entry lists 16 T cell receptor beta chains sequenced from one sample in a study of glioma-infiltrating T cells after dendritic cell vaccination. Clones were read by immunoSEQ multiplex PCR, and TCRdb kept only the in-frame ones, dropping some. The sample has tens of thousands of clones, about four fifths seen once. The source material was blood, sampled before dendritic cell vaccination. These receptors all stem from a human donor with glioblastoma.

The count of this clone is one. The V and J genes are TRBV7-2 and TRBJ2-1; 8 bases agree with TRBD2. Germline V gives CDR1 SGHTA, CDR2 FQGNSA. The CDR3 sequence is 15 residues long. The ends lost 7 bases at V and 3 bases at J; junction bases unmatched: 8. CDR3 loop: CASTSGRGVYNEQFF. In DNA form, the CDR3 reads TGTGCCAGCACCTCAGGGCGGGGGGTCTACAATGAGCAGTTCTTC.

The rearrangement uses TRBV15 and TRBJ2-7; D might be TRBD1 (6 bases). V was clipped by 5 bases and J by 5 bases, with 16 bases between them. The CDR3 covers 14 residues. Germline V gene lookup returns CDR1 LNHNV and CDR2 YYDKDF (reference sequence). The CDR3 bases are TGTGCCACCAGCGAAGAGGGGGTGAGGGACGAGCAGTACTTC. Its translation: CATSEEGVRDEQYF.

This sequence joins TRBV7-9 and TRBJ2-3, with D maybe TRBD2 (5 bases). In germline, CDR1 is SEHNR, CDR2 FQNEAQ (reference sequence). V was cut by 1 base and J by 1 base, with 6 bases left in between. This CDR3 has 14 residues. The CDR3 sequence: CASSLEGGTDTQYF. The CDR3 coding sequence is TGTGCCAGCAGCTTAGAGGGAGGCACAGATACGCAGTATTTT.

This chain uses TRBV6-5 with TRBJ1-6; 8 nucleotides match TRBD1. Trimming removed 7 bases from V and 4 bases from J; junction bases left unmatched: 6. There are 15 residues in the CDR3. Germline CDR1 is MNHEY and CDR2 is SVGAGI. CDR3 in DNA: TGTGCCAGCATCATACAGGGGGGTTATAATTCACCCCTCCACTTT. This gives the protein CASIIQGGYNSPLHF.

This rearrangement joins TRBV5-6 to TRBJ2-7; 8 bases align to TRBD1. Germline V gives CDR1 SGHDT, CDR2 YYEEEE. V lost 4 bases to trimming and J lost 9 bases; unmatched junction nucleotides: 9. This CDR3 contains 13 residues. In DNA, the CDR3 is TGTGCCAGCAGCAGCAGGGGGCCCCAAGCGCAGTACGTC. Amino acids: CASSSRGPQAQYV.

V and J are TRBV19 and TRBJ2-5, with 10 bases lining up with TRBD1. The germline CDR1 and CDR2 sequences are LNHDA and SQIVND (reference sequence). The CDR3 is 15 amino acids. V was clipped by 3 bases and J by 4 bases; unmatched bases: 5. CDR3: CASSIARQGAETQYF. DNA for the CDR3: TGTGCCAGTAGTATTGCCCGACAGGGGGCAGAGACCCAGTACTTC.

The CDR3 DNA reads as TGTGCCAGCAGAAAGGTAGGGAGAAATCAGCCCCAGCATTTT. Translating gives CASRKVGRNQPQHF. This sequence joins TRBV6-5 and TRBJ1-5; no clear D. CDR1 is MNHEY, CDR2 SVGAGI, per germline. The CDR3 covers 14 residues. Trimming removed 6 bases at V and 4 bases at J, with 13 bases between.

The chain is built from TRBV6-5 and TRBJ2-7; tentatively, D is TRBD2 (5 bases). The CDR3 covers 16 residues. CDR1 is MNHEY, CDR2 SVGAGI, per germline. V lost 4 bases, J lost 0 bases, and 16 bases lay in between. The CDR3 DNA is TGTGCCAGCAGTTTGGAGAATCGGGAAAGCTCCTACGAGCAGTACGTC. It encodes CASSLENRESSYEQYV.

The J gene is TRBJ2-5, the V gene TRBV11-3; TRBD2 agrees at 12 bases. With 5 bases clipped from V and 4 bases from J, the junction kept 8 bases outside the gene matches. This CDR3 spans 16 amino acids. Germline CDR1 SGHNT, CDR2 YENEEA. The CDR3 sequence: CASSPGTSGPPETQYF. The CDR3 DNA reads as TGTGCCAGCAGCCCAGGGACTAGCGGGCCCCCAGAGACCCAGTACTTC.

The chain uses TRBV19 and TRBJ2-5, with TRBD2 matching over 12 bases. Germline-derived CDR1 and CDR2 are LNHDA and SQIVND (reference sequence). The CDR3 has 16 amino acids. J was trimmed by 4 bases and V by 4 bases; bases with no gene match: 7. The CDR3 DNA follows: TGTGCCAGTAGTAAGACTAGCGGGGGAGACCCAGAGACCCAGTACTTC. Translated: CASSKTSGGDPETQYF.

The chain uses TRBV5-1 and TRBJ2-2, with 7 bases that match TRBD1. This CDR3 is built from 15 residues. V was clipped by 3 bases and J by 1 base; unmatched bases: 3. Germline-derived CDR1 and CDR2 are SGHRS and YFSETQ. DNA of the CDR3: TGCGCCAGCAGCTCAGGACAGGAGAACACCGGGGAGCTGTTTTTT. Encoded protein: CASSSGQENTGELFF.

This clone has just one count. The V call is TRBV6-1, the J call TRBJ2-2, with a possible D match to TRBD2 (5 bases). The V and J ends lost 2 bases and 5 bases respectively, with 12 bases between them. CDR3 size: 15 residues. The germline V gene has CDR1 MNHNS and CDR2 SASEGT. This CDR3 reads CASSEIPGGTGELFF. CDR3 nucleotide sequence: TGTGCCAGCAGTGAAATCCCTGGCGGGACCGGGGAGCTGTTTTTT.

The rearrangement joins TRBV7-9 to TRBJ1-6; 11 nucleotides match TRBD1. The CDR3 is 19 residues long. Germline V gives CDR1 SEHNR, CDR2 FQNEAQ (reference sequence). Unmatched junction bases numbered 6, after V lost 2 bases and J lost 0 bases. CDR3 nucleotides: TGTGCCAGCAGCTTAATGGACAGGGGGCCGAGCTCCTATAATTCACCCCTCCACTTT. Protein: CASSLMDRGPSSYNSPLHF.

V gene TRBV25-1 combines with J gene TRBJ1-1; 9 nucleotides align to TRBD1. Germline V gene data show CDR1 as MGHDK and CDR2 as SYGVNS. This CDR3 is built from 17 residues. The V segment lost 3 bases and the J segment 3 bases; nucleotides outside the gene matches: 11. CDR3 sequence (DNA): TGTGCCAGCAGTGACCCAAAGGGACAGGGCCCGCACACTGAAGCTTTCTTT. Translation gives CASSDPKGQGPHTEAFF.

This clone was counted a few times. V gene TRBV6-5 combines with J gene TRBJ1-3, with D unclear. The CDR3 runs 15 residues. Trimming took off 0 bases at V and 2 bases at J, with 8 bases between the two ends. Germline assignment: CDR1 MNHEY and CDR2 SVGAGI. CDR3 in amino acids: CASSYSRFTGNTIYF. The CDR3, as DNA: TGTGCCAGCAGTTACTCGAGGTTTACTGGAAACACCATATATTTT.

This clone was seen only a few times. V is TRBV18 and J is TRBJ1-2; 8 bases are a match to TRBD1. Trimming removed 5 bases from V and 4 bases from J; junction bases left unmatched: 3. The CDR3 has 13 residues. The germline gives CDR1 KGHSH, CDR2 LQKENI. The CDR3 DNA follows: TGTGCCAGCTCAGCCACAGGGGGCTATGGCTACACCTTC. Amino acid sequence: CASSATGGYGYTF.